This T cell receptor beta chain was identified in a study of Ad26.COV2.S vaccination and SARS-CoV-2 variants. This table comes from immunoSEQ multiplex PCR, and its TCRdb copy is limited to in-frame clones, with some not included. The table lists about 350,000 clones, about 91% of them singletons, with under 5% in the top ten. This CDR3 spans 16 amino acids. The V and J ends lost 4 bases and 0 bases respectively, with 12 bases between them. Germline CDR1 MNHEY, CDR2 SVGAGI. The chain has TRBV6-5 and TRBJ1-4, with D perhaps matching TRBD1 (6 bases). The source is a human donor who had recovered from COVID-19. The sequencing here drew on peripheral blood, taken after recovery from COVID-19. CDR3 nucleotides: TGTGCCAGCAGTTCCAGGGGTCTTGCAACTAATGAAAAACTGTTTTTT. It translates to CASSSRGLATNEKLFF.